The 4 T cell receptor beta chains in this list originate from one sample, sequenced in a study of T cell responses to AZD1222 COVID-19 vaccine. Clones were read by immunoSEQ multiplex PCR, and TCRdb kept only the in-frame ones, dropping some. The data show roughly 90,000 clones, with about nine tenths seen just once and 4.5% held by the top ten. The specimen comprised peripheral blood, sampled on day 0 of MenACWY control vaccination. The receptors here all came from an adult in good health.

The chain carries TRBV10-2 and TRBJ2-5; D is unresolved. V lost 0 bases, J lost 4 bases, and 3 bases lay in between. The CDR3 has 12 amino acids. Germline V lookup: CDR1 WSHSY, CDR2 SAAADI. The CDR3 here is CASSESRETQYF. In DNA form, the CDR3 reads TGCGCCAGCAGTGAGTCGCGAGAGACCCAGTACTTC.

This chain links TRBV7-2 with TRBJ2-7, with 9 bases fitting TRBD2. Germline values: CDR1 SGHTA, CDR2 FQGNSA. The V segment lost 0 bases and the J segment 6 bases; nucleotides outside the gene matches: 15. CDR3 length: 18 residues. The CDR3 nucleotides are TGTGCCAGCAGCTTAGCGGATTTAGCGGGAGTCGGTGTTTTCGAGCAGTACTTC. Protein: CASSLADLAGVGVFEQYF.

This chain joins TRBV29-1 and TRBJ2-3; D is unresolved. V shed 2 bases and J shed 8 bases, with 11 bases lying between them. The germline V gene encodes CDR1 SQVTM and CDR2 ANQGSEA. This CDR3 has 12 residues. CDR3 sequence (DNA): TGCAGCGTTGAACGTCAGTCGGGTACGCAGTATTTT. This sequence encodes CSVERQSGTQYF.

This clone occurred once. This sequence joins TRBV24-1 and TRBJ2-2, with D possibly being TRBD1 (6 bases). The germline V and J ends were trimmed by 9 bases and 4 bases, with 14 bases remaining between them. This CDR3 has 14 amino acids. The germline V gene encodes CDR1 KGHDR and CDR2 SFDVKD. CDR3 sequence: CATGPGAGTGELFF. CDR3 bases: TGTGCCACCGGGCCAGGGGCGGGCACCGGGGAGCTGTTTTTT.